A selection of T cell receptor beta chains follows, all from one sample in a study of T cells in localized non-small cell lung cancer. Method: immunoSEQ multiplex PCR; TCRdb's copy keeps in-frame clones and lacks some. The table has about 24,000 clones, about 91% seen once. Sequenced material: peripheral blood mononuclear cells, taken before any cancer treatment. These receptor sequences come from a woman aged 35 to 75 with stage III lung adenocarcinoma. Each CDR3 is given with its conserved first and last residue. Each record gives: D gene, J gene, V gene, clone size, CDR3 DNA, CDR3 protein. D genes are given only for firm matches. Clone size, where shown, is once, few, many, or a class for clones that have expanded.

D gene: NA
J gene: TRBJ2-5
V gene: TRBV6-5
clone size: NA
CDR3 DNA: TGTGCCAGCAGATACGCAGGGGTTACGAAAGAGACCCAGTACTTC
CDR3 protein: CASRYAGVTKETQYF

D gene: NA
J gene: TRBJ1-4
V gene: TRBV10-2
clone size: NA
CDR3 DNA: TGCGCCAGCATCTTCACTCGGGCAGGTAATGAAAAACTGTTTTTT
CDR3 protein: CASIFTRAGNEKLFF

D gene: NA
J gene: TRBJ2-5
V gene: TRBV27
clone size: NA
CDR3 DNA: TGTGCCAGCAGTTCCGGGTCTCTTGAGACCCAGTACTTC
CDR3 protein: CASSSGSLETQYF

D gene: NA
J gene: TRBJ2-7
V gene: TRBV6-5
clone size: NA
CDR3 DNA: TGTGCCAGCAGTTACTCAGGTGGCGGGTCGGCCTACGAGCAGTACTTC
CDR3 protein: CASSYSGGGSAYEQYF

D gene: TRBD1
J gene: TRBJ2-3
V gene: TRBV6-4
clone size: few
CDR3 DNA: TGTGCCAGCAGTACGGGACAGGGGGAAGATACGCAGTATTTT
CDR3 protein: CASSTGQGEDTQYF

D gene: TRBD2
J gene: TRBJ2-3
V gene: TRBV5-1
clone size: NA
CDR3 DNA: TGCGCCAGCAGCTTGGGACTAGCAGCTAGCACAGATACGCAGTATTTT
CDR3 protein: CASSLGLAASTDTQYF

D gene: NA
J gene: TRBJ1-3
V gene: TRBV5-1
clone size: NA
CDR3 DNA: TGCGCCAGCAGCTGGGGGGGCGAGGGAAACACCATATATTTT
CDR3 protein: CASSWGGEGNTIYF

D gene: TRBD2
J gene: TRBJ2-5
V gene: TRBV5-6
clone size: NA
CDR3 DNA: TGTGCCAGCAGCATCGTTCGACTAGCGGGAAAAGAGACCCAGTACTTC
CDR3 protein: CASSIVRLAGKETQYF

D gene: TRBD2
J gene: TRBJ2-3
V gene: TRBV29-1
clone size: NA
CDR3 DNA: TGCAGCGTTGAAGACCCCTCTCTGGGTAGCGGGGGCACAGATACGCAGTATTTT
CDR3 protein: CSVEDPSLGSGGTDTQYF

D gene: TRBD1
J gene: TRBJ2-7
V gene: TRBV5-1
clone size: once
CDR3 DNA: TGCGCCAGCAGCTTGATGGGACAGGGGGTCGAGCAGTACTTC
CDR3 protein: CASSLMGQGVEQYF

D gene: NA
J gene: TRBJ2-3
V gene: TRBV19
clone size: NA
CDR3 DNA: TGTGCCAGTAGTTCCCAACCACAGAATACGCAGTATTTT
CDR3 protein: CASSSQPQNTQYF

D gene: NA
J gene: TRBJ2-2
V gene: TRBV5-1
clone size: NA
CDR3 DNA: TGCGCCAGCAGCATAACACAGAACACCGGGGAGCTGTTTTTT
CDR3 protein: CASSITQNTGELFF

D gene: NA
J gene: TRBJ1-1
V gene: TRBV11-2
clone size: NA
CDR3 DNA: TGTGCCAGCAGCGAGGGAGAAAACACTGAAGCTTTCTTT
CDR3 protein: CASSEGENTEAFF

D gene: NA
J gene: TRBJ2-1
V gene: TRBV2
clone size: NA
CDR3 DNA: TGTGCCAGCAGTGACGGTGGGTGGAATGAGCAGTTCTTC
CDR3 protein: CASSDGGWNEQFF

D gene: NA
J gene: TRBJ2-6
V gene: TRBV6-1
clone size: NA
CDR3 DNA: TGTGCCAGCAGTGACGGCTCTGGGGCCAACGTCCTGACTTTC
CDR3 protein: CASSDGSGANVLTF

D gene: NA
J gene: TRBJ2-5
V gene: TRBV21-1
clone size: once
CDR3 DNA: TGTGCCAGCAGCAAACCGAAGCCCCTCCAAGAGACCCAGTACTTC
CDR3 protein: CASSKPKPLQETQYF

D gene: NA
J gene: TRBJ2-3
V gene: TRBV19
clone size: NA
CDR3 DNA: TGTGCCAGTAGCTCGGGCAGGGTAGGAGATACGCAGTATTTT
CDR3 protein: CASSSGRVGDTQYF

D gene: NA
J gene: TRBJ2-3
V gene: TRBV19
clone size: NA
CDR3 DNA: TGTGCCAGTAGTCCCAGCGGGCGGAGCACAGATACGCAGTATTTT
CDR3 protein: CASSPSGRSTDTQYF

D gene: NA
J gene: TRBJ1-4
V gene: TRBV5-8
clone size: NA
CDR3 DNA: TGTGCCAGCAGCTCCAGGGGTTTAACTAATGAAAAACTGTTTTTT
CDR3 protein: CASSSRGLTNEKLFF

D gene: NA
J gene: TRBJ2-1
V gene: TRBV5-4
clone size: NA
CDR3 DNA: TGTGCCAGCAGCTTGGATGTAAGCTCCTACAATGAGCAGTTCTTC
CDR3 protein: CASSLDVSSYNEQFF

D gene: TRBD1
J gene: TRBJ1-5
V gene: TRBV19
clone size: NA
CDR3 DNA: TGTGCCAGTAGTATCATCGGGACAGGGAATCAGCCCCAGCATTTT
CDR3 protein: CASSIIGTGNQPQHF

D gene: NA
J gene: TRBJ2-2
V gene: TRBV6-1
clone size: NA
CDR3 DNA: TGTGCCAGCAGGGACGTCAACACCGGGGAGCTGTTTTTT
CDR3 protein: CASRDVNTGELFF

D gene: TRBD1
J gene: TRBJ1-1
V gene: TRBV6-5
clone size: NA
CDR3 DNA: TGTGCCAGCAGCGAACAGGGGTATCAAGCTTTCTTT
CDR3 protein: CASSEQGYQAFF

D gene: NA
J gene: TRBJ1-5
V gene: TRBV6-5
clone size: NA
CDR3 DNA: TGTGCCAGCAGTTCACGCAGCAATCAGCCCCAGCATTTT
CDR3 protein: CASSSRSNQPQHF

D gene: NA
J gene: TRBJ2-1
V gene: TRBV27
clone size: NA
CDR3 DNA: TGTGCCAGCAGTTACGGAGGGAAGCAGTTCTTC
CDR3 protein: CASSYGGKQFF

D gene: TRBD1
J gene: TRBJ1-6
V gene: TRBV9
clone size: NA
CDR3 DNA: TGTGCCAGCAGCGAGGGACAGGAAGGTATTTCACCCCTCCACTTT
CDR3 protein: CASSEGQEGISPLHF

D gene: NA
J gene: TRBJ2-7
V gene: TRBV18
clone size: NA
CDR3 DNA: TGTGCCAGCTCACCACCTTGGGGATCCTACGAGCAGTACTTC
CDR3 protein: CASSPPWGSYEQYF

D gene: NA
J gene: TRBJ1-2
V gene: TRBV28
clone size: NA
CDR3 DNA: TGTGCCAGCAGCACAAAAATACAGGGCTATGGCTACACCTTC
CDR3 protein: CASSTKIQGYGYTF

D gene: NA
J gene: TRBJ1-5
V gene: TRBV18
clone size: NA
CDR3 DNA: TGTGCCAGCTCACCGTCAGGGACCAGGAGCAATCAGCCCCAGCATTTT
CDR3 protein: CASSPSGTRSNQPQHF

D gene: TRBD1
J gene: TRBJ1-2
V gene: TRBV6-5
clone size: NA
CDR3 DNA: TGTGCCAGCAGTTACGTGAGCGGACAGGGAGGTGGCTACACCTTC
CDR3 protein: CASSYVSGQGGGYTF

D gene: NA
J gene: TRBJ1-5
V gene: TRBV10-3
clone size: NA
CDR3 DNA: TGTGCCATATCCCGAACAGGGAACAGACAGCCCCAGCATTTT
CDR3 protein: CAISRTGNRQPQHF

D gene: NA
J gene: TRBJ1-1
V gene: TRBV28
clone size: NA
CDR3 DNA: TGTGCCAGCAGCCGCGGACTGAACACTGAAGCTTTCTTT
CDR3 protein: CASSRGLNTEAFF

D gene: NA
J gene: TRBJ1-2
V gene: TRBV12-5
clone size: once
CDR3 DNA: TGTGCTAGTGGTTTCGTAGGCCAGCGATCTAACTATGGCTACACCTTC
CDR3 protein: CASGFVGQRSNYGYTF

D gene: TRBD1
J gene: TRBJ1-6
V gene: TRBV11-2
clone size: NA
CDR3 DNA: TGTGCCAGCAGCTTCAGTGGGGGACAGCATAATTCACCCCTCCACTTT
CDR3 protein: CASSFSGGQHNSPLHF

D gene: NA
J gene: TRBJ2-5
V gene: TRBV21-1
clone size: NA
CDR3 DNA: TGTGCCAGCAGCAAAAACGGTGGGGCTGTCCGTCGGAATGGGGAGACCCAGTACTTC
CDR3 protein: CASSKNGGAVRRNGETQYF

D gene: TRBD2
J gene: TRBJ2-3
V gene: TRBV2
clone size: NA
CDR3 DNA: TGTGCCAGTGGGAGGGCCGATACGCAGTATTTT
CDR3 protein: CASGRADTQYF

D gene: TRBD1
J gene: TRBJ2-7
V gene: TRBV15
clone size: NA
CDR3 DNA: TGTGCCACCAGCAGAGATCTTAGGACAGGGTCCTACGAGCAGTACTTC
CDR3 protein: CATSRDLRTGSYEQYF

D gene: NA
J gene: TRBJ1-2
V gene: TRBV19
clone size: NA
CDR3 DNA: TGTGCCAGTAGTTGGGTAGGAGGCTACACCTTC
CDR3 protein: CASSWVGGYTF

D gene: NA
J gene: TRBJ2-6
V gene: TRBV7-9
clone size: few
CDR3 DNA: TGTGCCAGCAGCCCGACCCGAATGAGGGGACACTCTGGGGCCAACGTCCTGACTTTC
CDR3 protein: CASSPTRMRGHSGANVLTF

D gene: TRBD2
J gene: TRBJ2-1
V gene: TRBV7-2
clone size: NA
CDR3 DNA: TGTGCCAGCAGCTTAGTTGGCGGGAGGGCCTATGGGAGGGGTGAGCAGTTCTTC
CDR3 protein: CASSLVGGRAYGRGEQFF

D gene: TRBD2
J gene: TRBJ2-5
V gene: TRBV19
clone size: once
CDR3 DNA: TGTGCCTCAGCCCGGGGGGGAGCGGGACAAGAGACCCAGTACTTC
CDR3 protein: CASARGGAGQETQYF

D gene: NA
J gene: TRBJ1-6
V gene: TRBV19
clone size: NA
CDR3 DNA: TGTGCCAGTACCAAACGGGGGGAGAATTCACCCCTCCACTTT
CDR3 protein: CASTKRGENSPLHF

D gene: TRBD1
J gene: TRBJ2-1
V gene: TRBV7-7
clone size: NA
CDR3 DNA: TGTGCCAGCAGCTTACGGACAGGGACCAGTGAGCAGTTCTTC
CDR3 protein: CASSLRTGTSEQFF

D gene: NA
J gene: TRBJ1-2
V gene: TRBV5-6
clone size: NA
CDR3 DNA: TGTGCCAGCAGCTTACCGGGCGCCGCTAACTATGGCTACACCTTC
CDR3 protein: CASSLPGAANYGYTF

D gene: TRBD1
J gene: TRBJ2-1
V gene: TRBV5-4
clone size: NA
CDR3 DNA: TGTGCCAGCAGCTTGGACAGGGGGCGTATGAATGAGCAGTTCTTC
CDR3 protein: CASSLDRGRMNEQFF

D gene: NA
J gene: TRBJ2-5
V gene: TRBV5-1
clone size: few
CDR3 DNA: TGCGCCAGCAGCCGGGACCAAGAGACCCAGTACTTC
CDR3 protein: CASSRDQETQYF

D gene: NA
J gene: TRBJ2-7
V gene: TRBV5-1
clone size: NA
CDR3 DNA: TGCGCCAGCAGCTTGAGGGGTAGCCCCTACGAGCAGTACTTC
CDR3 protein: CASSLRGSPYEQYF

D gene: NA
J gene: TRBJ2-7
V gene: TRBV14
clone size: NA
CDR3 DNA: TGTGCCAGCAGCCGGTCCGCCTTAGCCTACGAGCAGTACTTC
CDR3 protein: CASSRSALAYEQYF

D gene: TRBD2
J gene: TRBJ2-7
V gene: TRBV7-9
clone size: NA
CDR3 DNA: TGTGCCAGCAGGGGGACTAGCGGGAGGGCCCACGAGCAGTACTTC
CDR3 protein: CASRGTSGRAHEQYF

D gene: NA
J gene: TRBJ2-2
V gene: TRBV10-1
clone size: NA
CDR3 DNA: TGCGCCAGCGGCCCAGCAAGCACCGGGGAGCTGTTTTTT
CDR3 protein: CASGPASTGELFF

D gene: NA
J gene: TRBJ1-6
V gene: TRBV11-2
clone size: NA
CDR3 DNA: TGTGCCAGCAGCTTAGACTCCCTGGACGTAATAAGCTCCTATAATTCACCCCTCCACTTT
CDR3 protein: CASSLDSLDVISSYNSPLHF

D gene: NA
J gene: TRBJ2-3
V gene: TRBV5-1
clone size: NA
CDR3 DNA: TGCGCCAGCAGCTCGGACAGAATGAGCACAGATACGCAGTATTTT
CDR3 protein: CASSSDRMSTDTQYF

D gene: TRBD1
J gene: TRBJ2-6
V gene: TRBV5-1
clone size: NA
CDR3 DNA: TGCGCCAGCAGCTCCCGGGACAGGGTCAACGGGGCCAACGTCCTGACTTTC
CDR3 protein: CASSSRDRVNGANVLTF

D gene: NA
J gene: TRBJ1-6
V gene: TRBV11-3
clone size: few
CDR3 DNA: TGTGCCAGCAGCCTCGGGGGCTCCTATAATTCACCCCTCCACTTT
CDR3 protein: CASSLGGSYNSPLHF

D gene: TRBD1
J gene: TRBJ2-5
V gene: TRBV5-6
clone size: NA
CDR3 DNA: TGTGCCAGCAGCTATCTCGGGGGACAGGGTCAAGAGACCCAGTACTTC
CDR3 protein: CASSYLGGQGQETQYF

D gene: NA
J gene: TRBJ2-6
V gene: TRBV5-1
clone size: NA
CDR3 DNA: TGCGCCAGCAGCTCTCCTGGGACACCGCCTCCCTCTGGGGCCAACGTCCTGACTTTC
CDR3 protein: CASSSPGTPPPSGANVLTF

D gene: NA
J gene: TRBJ1-4
V gene: TRBV2
clone size: once
CDR3 DNA: TGTGCCAGCAGTGAAACAGGTAGAGAAAAACTGTTTTTT
CDR3 protein: CASSETGREKLFF

D gene: NA
J gene: TRBJ2-2
V gene: TRBV11-2
clone size: NA
CDR3 DNA: TGTGCCAGCAGTCGCACGGGGACCGGGGAGCTGTTTTTT
CDR3 protein: CASSRTGTGELFF

D gene: NA
J gene: TRBJ2-6
V gene: TRBV7-2
clone size: NA
CDR3 DNA: TGTGCCAGCAGTGGGCAGTTCCTTAGCTCTGGGGCCAACGTCCTGACTTTC
CDR3 protein: CASSGQFLSSGANVLTF